This passage covers 10 T cell receptor beta chains from one sample sequenced in a study of blood T cell repertoires in COVID-19. The assay was immunoSEQ multiplex PCR, and TCRdb's table has in-frame clones only and misses some. The table lists about 140,000 clones, around nine tenths of them singletons, with over 9.5% in the top ten. The material sequenced was peripheral blood. These receptors were taken from a man in his fifties or sixties with active or convalescent COVID-19.

In its sample, this clone was seen once. The chain joins TRBV24-1 to TRBJ2-1; 11 bases fit TRBD2. Germline V lookup: CDR1 KGHDR, CDR2 SFDVKD. V shed 6 bases, J shed 5 bases, and the junction held 8 bases outside the gene matches. The length of the CDR3 is 16 residues. CDR3 loop: CATSLAGGPKDNEQFF. For the CDR3, the DNA is TGTGCCACCAGTTTAGCGGGAGGGCCGAAGGACAATGAGCAGTTCTTC.

V is TRBV3-1 (or the pseudogene TRBV3-2) and J is TRBJ2-7; D unclear. The CDR3 totals 12 residues. V lost 1 base and J 6 bases, leaving 7 bases between the germline ends. Germline V gene sequence: CDR1 LGHDT, CDR2 YNNKEL (reference sequence). The CDR3 DNA sequence: TGTGCCAGCAGCCAAGGATGGGCCGAGCAGTACTTC. It encodes CASSQGWAEQYF.

This clone was detected once. The chain is built from TRBV9 and TRBJ2-1; 8 bases are shared with TRBD1. The ends lost 0 bases at V and 4 bases at J; junction bases unmatched: 3. The germline gives CDR1 SGDLS, CDR2 YYNGEE. The length of the CDR3 is 15 residues. CDR3 region: CASSVVTGGYNEQFF. The CDR3, as DNA: TGTGCCAGCAGCGTAGTAACAGGGGGTTACAATGAGCAGTTCTTC. Filled out from reference TRBV9 and TRBJ2-1, the complete variable domain reads DSGVTQTPKHLITATGQRVTLRCSPRSGDLSVYWYQQSLDQGLQFLIQYYNGEERAKGNILERFSAQQFPDLHSELNLSSLELGDSALYFCASSVVTGGYNEQFFGPGTRLTVL.

The chain links TRBV5-1 to TRBJ2-1, with 10 positions matching TRBD2. With V trimmed by 4 bases and J by 4 bases, 8 bases remained unmatched. Germline V gene data show CDR1 as SGHRS and CDR2 as YFSETQ. The CDR3 covers 16 residues. The CDR3 region has the DNA TGCGCCAGCAGCACCACCTTAGCGGGAGGTTACAATGAGCAGTTCTTC. It yields the protein CASSTTLAGGYNEQFF. Supplemented by reference TRBV5-1 and TRBJ2-1, the full variable domain reads KAGVTQTPRYLIKTRGQQVTLSCSPISGHRSVSWYQQTPGQGLQFLFEYFSETQRNKGNFPGRFSGRQFSNSRSEMNVSTLELGDSALYLCASSTTLAGGYNEQFFGPGTRLTVL.

The rearrangement joins TRBV10-1 to TRBJ1-3; possible D gene TRBD1, 5 bases. CDR3 length: 16 residues. In germline, CDR1 is WNHNN, CDR2 SYGVQD (reference sequence). V shed 5 bases and J shed 0 bases, with 14 bases lying between them. The CDR3 DNA follows: TGCGCCAGCAGTCTCGGGGGGTGGCACTCTGGAAACACCATATATTTT. Its protein is CASSLGGWHSGNTIYF.

This rearrangement joins TRBV29-1 to TRBJ2-7, with 9 bases fitting TRBD2. V lost 4 bases to trimming and J lost 5 bases; unmatched junction nucleotides: 6. The CDR3 has 13 residues. From germline, CDR1 is SQVTM and CDR2 ANQGSEA. In DNA, the CDR3 is TGCAGCGTTGGCGGTAGCGGGAGAAACGAGCAGTACTTC. This sequence encodes CSVGGSGRNEQYF.

The table lists this clone with a few counts. V usage is TRBV30 and J usage is TRBJ2-7; 10 positions match TRBD1. From germline, CDR1 is GTSNPN and CDR2 SVGIG (reference sequence). The CDR3 length is 13 residues. Germline trimming cut 4 bases from V and 3 bases from J; bases unmatched to any gene: 3. This CDR3 is CAWKRTGGYEQYF. CDR3 in DNA: TGTGCCTGGAAACGGACAGGGGGCTACGAGCAGTACTTC.

The chain recombines TRBV4-2 with TRBJ2-3; a weak D match, TRBD1 (6 bases). Germline-derived CDR1 and CDR2 are LGHNA and YNFKEQ. This CDR3 region has 16 residues. Deletions cut 1 base from V and 2 bases from J, with 13 bases between. The DNA of the CDR3 is TGTGCCAGCAGCCAAGCAGGGGATAGGTTCACAGATACGCAGTATTTT. This gives the protein CASSQAGDRFTDTQYF.

The chain carries TRBV2 and TRBJ2-7, with a weak D call TRBD2 (5 bases). This CDR3 is built from 14 residues. Germline CDR1 is SNHLY and CDR2 is FYNNEI. Trimming left V 0 bases short and J 6 bases short, with 12 bases between. CDR3 loop: CASSEARGLLEQYF. In nucleotides, the CDR3 is TGTGCCAGCAGTGAAGCAAGAGGGCTCCTCGAGCAGTACTTC.

Many counts were recorded for this clone. The chain is built from TRBV7-3 and TRBJ2-1; 13 bases line up with TRBD2. The CDR3 extends over 16 amino acids. Unmatched junction bases numbered 3, after V lost 1 base and J lost 6 bases. The germline V gene encodes CDR1 SGHTA and CDR2 FQGTGA. CDR3 DNA sequence: TGTGCCAGCAGCTTAAGAACTAGCGGGAGGGCCAATGAGCAGTTCTTC. Its protein is CASSLRTSGRANEQFF.